The rows below give T cell receptor beta chains drawn from one sample of a study of T cell responses to AZD1222 COVID-19 vaccine. Profiled with immunoSEQ multiplex PCR; TCRdb holds only in-frame clones, not every one. The sample holds some 150,000 clones, over 90% seen once. Sample: peripheral blood, taken on day 0 of AZD1222 vaccination. These receptors came from an adult in good health. CDR3s include the opening cysteine and the closing phenylalanine or tryptophan. Each record gives: V gene, J gene, clone size, D gene, CDR3 protein, CDR3 DNA. D genes are given only for firm matches. Clone size is not always given. Where it is, it says once, few, many or a class for expanded clones.

TRBV28	TRBJ1-4	.	.	CASSRQVSNEKLFF	TGTGCCAGCAGCCGACAGGTCTCTAATGAAAAACTGTTTTTT
TRBV18	TRBJ1-3	.	.	CASSQTASGNTIYF	TGTGCCAGCTCGCAGACAGCTTCTGGAAACACCATATATTTT
TRBV19	TRBJ2-1	.	.	CASSIAGVPYNEQFF	TGTGCCAGTAGTATAGCAGGGGTCCCCTACAATGAGCAGTTCTTC
TRBV18	TRBJ2-2	.	.	CASSRAGTGNTGELFF	TGTGCCAGCTCACGGGCCGGGACGGGGAACACCGGGGAGCTGTTTTTT
TRBV12-3/TRBV12-4	TRBJ1-1	.	.	CASSSLYTEAFF	TGTGCCAGCAGTTCTCTGTACACTGAAGCTTTCTTT
TRBV3-1/TRBV3-2	TRBJ2-3	.	.	CASSQGPFQDTQYF	TGTGCCAGCAGCCAGGGGCCATTCCAAGATACGCAGTATTTT
TRBV28	TRBJ1-1	.	.	CASTRWNMNTEAFF	TGTGCCAGCACCAGGTGGAATATGAACACTGAAGCTTTCTTT
TRBV6-1	TRBJ2-4	.	.	CASSEGNIQYF	TGTGCCAGCAGTGAGGGGAACATTCAGTACTTC
TRBV12-5	TRBJ2-7	.	TRBD2	CASGRTGLADIYEQYF	TGTGCTAGTGGACGCACGGGACTAGCGGACATCTACGAGCAGTACTTC
TRBV10-2	TRBJ2-2	once	.	CASMRGDTGELFF	TGCGCCAGCATGAGGGGGGACACCGGGGAGCTGTTTTTT